A selection of T cell receptor beta chains follows, all from one sample in a study of OX40 agonist ivuxolimab in advanced cancers. Repertoires were generated with immunoSEQ multiplex PCR, while TCRdb's copy carries only in-frame clones and drops some. This sample has 74,000 or so clones; roughly 86% occur once, and the top ten carry about 2.1%. Sequenced here: CD4+ or CD8+ T cells sorted from blood, sampled in a trial of the OX40 agonist ivuxolimab. These receptors all come from an adult with an advanced solid tumor such as melanoma, head and neck, liver or kidney cancer. The CDR3 runs from the conserved cysteine through the conserved F or W. D genes are given only for firm matches. Some rows mark clone size as missing; the rest say once, few, many or name a class of expanded clone.

- | TRBJ1-1 | 12 | TRBV12-5 | - | CASQGVNTEAFF | TGTGCTAGTCAAGGGGTGAACACTGAAGCTTTCTTT
- | TRBJ1-1 | 17 | TRBV14 | - | CASSHLDSSLMNTEAFF | TGTGCCAGCAGCCACCTGGACTCCAGTCTCATGAACACTGAAGCTTTCTTT
- | TRBJ1-3 | 14 | TRBV9 | - | CASGNSGGRNTIYF | TGTGCCAGCGGTAATTCCGGGGGAAGAAACACCATATATTTT
- | TRBJ2-2 | 17 | TRBV5-1 | - | CASSLYAAVGSTGELFF | TGCGCCAGCAGCTTGTACGCGGCAGTTGGGAGCACCGGGGAGCTGTTTTTT
- | TRBJ1-6 | 12 | TRBV30 | - | CAWSGRPSPLHF | TGTGCCTGGAGTGGGAGGCCTTCACCCCTCCACTTT
- | TRBJ1-1 | 12 | TRBV5-1 | TRBD1 | CASSSDRASAFF | TGCGCCAGCAGCTCGGACAGGGCTTCAGCTTTCTTT
- | TRBJ2-5 | 15 | TRBV11-3 | - | CASSSGMVRGETQYF | TGTGCCAGCAGCTCTGGGATGGTCCGAGGGGAGACCCAGTACTTC
- | TRBJ2-7 | 14 | TRBV10-3 | - | CAISEYTETYEQYF | TGTGCCATCAGTGAGTATACCGAAACCTACGAGCAGTACTTC
- | TRBJ2-7 | 12 | TRBV6-6 | - | CASSIGRDEQYF | TGTGCCAGCAGCATTGGACGCGACGAGCAGTACTTC
- | TRBJ1-1 | 15 | TRBV7-9 | - | CASSPQETLNTEAFF | TGTGCCAGCAGCCCCCAGGAGACACTGAACACTGAAGCTTTCTTT
- | TRBJ1-3 | 14 | TRBV28 | - | CASSPAQVGNTIYF | TGTGCCAGCAGTCCGGCCCAAGTCGGAAACACCATATATTTT
- | TRBJ2-5 | 14 | TRBV5-4 | - | CASSLDVGAETQYF | TGTGCCAGCAGCTTGGATGTGGGAGCGGAGACCCAGTACTTC
- | TRBJ1-4 | 14 | TRBV7-9 | - | CASSFRDFDEKLFF | TGTGCCAGCAGCTTCAGGGATTTCGATGAAAAACTGTTTTTT
- | TRBJ2-1 | 12 | TRBV7-3 | - | CASSLFGREQFF | TGTGCCAGCAGCTTATTCGGACGGGAGCAGTTCTTC
- | TRBJ1-1 | 15 | TRBV10-3 | TRBD1 | CAISESRDRRAEAFF | TGTGCCATCAGTGAGTCTCGGGACAGGAGGGCTGAAGCTTTCTTT
- | TRBJ2-3 | 16 | TRBV9 | - | CASSHLIDRITDTQYF | TGTGCCAGCAGCCACCTAATCGACAGGATCACAGATACGCAGTATTTT
- | TRBJ2-3 | 14 | TRBV14 | - | CASSQVSEVDTQYF | TGTGCCAGCAGCCAGGTCTCGGAGGTAGATACGCAGTATTTT
few | TRBJ2-7 | 15 | TRBV2 | - | CASSGLGPAGYEQYF | TGTGCCAGCAGTGGCCTGGGACCGGCTGGGTACGAGCAGTACTTC
- | TRBJ1-2 | 16 | TRBV12-2 | - | CASRLVKARGDYGYTF | TGTGCAAGTCGCTTAGTTAAGGCCAGGGGGGACTATGGCTACACCTTC
- | TRBJ2-2 | 14 | TRBV10-3 | - | CAIRTGLTGGELFF | TGTGCCATCAGGACAGGATTAACGGGCGGGGAGCTGTTTTTT
- | TRBJ1-5 | 15 | TRBV5-5 | - | CASSLDVGGNQPQHF | TGTGCCAGCAGCTTGGATGTCGGAGGCAATCAGCCCCAGCATTTT
- | TRBJ2-7 | 16 | TRBV18 | TRBD2 | CASSPRGLAGEYEQYF | TGTGCCAGCTCACCAAGGGGACTAGCGGGAGAATACGAGCAGTACTTC
- | TRBJ2-3 | 14 | TRBV11-2 | - | CASSTRLVVDTQYF | TGTGCCAGCAGCACAAGACTCGTCGTAGATACGCAGTATTTT
- | TRBJ2-2 | 16 | TRBV4-1 | - | CASSLEGFGRVGELFF | TGCGCCAGCAGCCTCGAAGGGTTTGGGCGGGTCGGGGAGCTGTTTTTT
- | TRBJ1-2 | 16 | TRBV28 | TRBD1 | CASSLIGWDRGHGYTF | TGTGCCAGCAGTTTAATTGGTTGGGACAGGGGGCATGGCTACACCTTC
- | TRBJ2-7 | 11 | TRBV7-9 | - | CASSRLYEQYF | TGTGCCAGCAGCCGGCTTTACGAGCAGTACTTC
- | TRBJ2-3 | 14 | TRBV10-3 | - | CAISESKGSDTQYF | TGTGCCATCAGTGAGTCGAAAGGTTCAGATACGCAGTATTTT
few | TRBJ1-4 | 14 | TRBV11-2 | - | CASSSLRRIEKLFF | TGTGCCAGCAGCTCCCTAAGGCGTATCGAGAAACTGTTTTTT